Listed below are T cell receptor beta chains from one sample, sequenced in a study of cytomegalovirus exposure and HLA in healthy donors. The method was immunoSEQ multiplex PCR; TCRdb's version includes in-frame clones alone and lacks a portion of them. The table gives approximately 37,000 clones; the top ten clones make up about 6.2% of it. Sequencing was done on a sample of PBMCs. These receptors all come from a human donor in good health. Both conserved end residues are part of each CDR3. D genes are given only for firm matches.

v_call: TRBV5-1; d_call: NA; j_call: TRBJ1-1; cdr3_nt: TGCGCCAGCAGACGGGGTAGTGTTGAAGCTTTCTTT; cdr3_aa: CASRRGSVEAFF
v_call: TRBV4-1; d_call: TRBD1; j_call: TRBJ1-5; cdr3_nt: TGCGCCAGCAGCCAAGGGGGACTCGACAGGGGGCGACAGCCCCAGCATTTT; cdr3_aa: CASSQGGLDRGRQPQHF
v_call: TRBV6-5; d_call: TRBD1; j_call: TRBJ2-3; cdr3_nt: TGTGCCAGCAGTTACAGAGGACAGGGAACAGATACGCAGTATTTT; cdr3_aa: CASSYRGQGTDTQYF
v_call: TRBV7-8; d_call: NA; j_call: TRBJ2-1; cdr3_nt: TGTGCCAGCAGCTTAAGAAGCGATGAGCAGTTCTTC; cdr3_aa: CASSLRSDEQFF
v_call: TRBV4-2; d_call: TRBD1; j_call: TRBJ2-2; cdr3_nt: TGTGCCAGCAGCCCCCGAAGAGGGGGCGGAACCGGGGAGCTGTTTTTT; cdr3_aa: CASSPRRGGGTGELFF
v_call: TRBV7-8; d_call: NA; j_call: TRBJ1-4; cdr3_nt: TGTGCCAGCAGCCTCCGAGGACTGGGGAGGAGGGCTAATGAAAAACTGTTTTTT; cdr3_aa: CASSLRGLGRRANEKLFF
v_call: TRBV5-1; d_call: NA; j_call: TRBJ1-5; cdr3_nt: TGCGCCAGCAGCTTGGAAGGAGCTAGCAATCAGCCCCAGCATTTT; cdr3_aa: CASSLEGASNQPQHF
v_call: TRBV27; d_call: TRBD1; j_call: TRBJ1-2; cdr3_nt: TGTGCCAGCAGCTCTACCGGTCGGACAGGGGGCGCCGTACCGTATGGCTACACCTTC; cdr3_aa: CASSSTGRTGGAVPYGYTF
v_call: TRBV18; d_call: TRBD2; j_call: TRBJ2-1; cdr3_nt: TGTGCCAGCTCACCACCAAGCGGGGGGGCCGGTAATGAGCAGTTCTTC; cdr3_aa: CASSPPSGGAGNEQFF
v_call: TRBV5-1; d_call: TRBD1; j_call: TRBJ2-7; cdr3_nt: TGCGCCAGCAGCCACGACGAGGGGGCCACCTACGAGCAGTACTTC; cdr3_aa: CASSHDEGATYEQYF
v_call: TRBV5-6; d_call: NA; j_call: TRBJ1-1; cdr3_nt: TGTGCCAGCAGCTGGCGGGGGGGCGAGTACACTGAAGCTTTCTTT; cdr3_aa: CASSWRGGEYTEAFF
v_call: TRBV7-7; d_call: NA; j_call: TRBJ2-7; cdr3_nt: TGTGCTAGCAGCTCAAGACCGGGACTTGACTACGAGCAGTACTTC; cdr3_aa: CASSSRPGLDYEQYF
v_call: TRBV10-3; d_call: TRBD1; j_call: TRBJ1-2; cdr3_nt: TGTGCCATCAGTGAGGAACAGGGGAGTCGGCCCAACTATGGCTACACCTTC; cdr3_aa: CAISEEQGSRPNYGYTF
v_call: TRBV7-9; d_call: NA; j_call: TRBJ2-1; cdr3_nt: TGTGCCAGCAGCTTAGTTGACGGGGGATCAAAACACGAGCAGTTCTTC; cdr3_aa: CASSLVDGGSKHEQFF
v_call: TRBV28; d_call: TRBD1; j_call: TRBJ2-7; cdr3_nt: TGTGCCAGCAGTCGAGACAGGGCAACCTACGAGCAGTACTTC; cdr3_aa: CASSRDRATYEQYF
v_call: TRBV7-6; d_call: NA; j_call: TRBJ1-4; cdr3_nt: TGTGCCAGCAGCTCAACAGGGTATGGTGAAAAACTGTTTTTT; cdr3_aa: CASSSTGYGEKLFF
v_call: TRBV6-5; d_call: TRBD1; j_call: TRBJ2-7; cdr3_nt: TGTGCCAGCAGTCAGCGACAGGGCTCCTACGAGCAGTACTTC; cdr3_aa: CASSQRQGSYEQYF
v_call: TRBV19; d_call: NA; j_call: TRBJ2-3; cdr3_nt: TGTGCCAGTAGTATGGGGGCAGGGCGGGCAGATACGCAGTATTTT; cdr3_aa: CASSMGAGRADTQYF
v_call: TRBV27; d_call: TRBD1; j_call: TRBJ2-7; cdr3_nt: TGTGCCAGCAGTCCCGGACAGGGATTCTACGAGCAGTACTTC; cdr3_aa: CASSPGQGFYEQYF
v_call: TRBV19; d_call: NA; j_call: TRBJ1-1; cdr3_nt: TGTGCCAGTAGTATGCTCCCTGGGCAGATAAACACTGAAGCTTTCTTT; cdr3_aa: CASSMLPGQINTEAFF
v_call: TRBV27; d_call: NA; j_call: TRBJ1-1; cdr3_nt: TGTGCCAGCAGTTTACAGGGGCTGAACACTGAAGCTTTCTTT; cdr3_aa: CASSLQGLNTEAFF
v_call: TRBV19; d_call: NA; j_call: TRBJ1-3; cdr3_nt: TGTGCCAGTAGTAATAACTACGGGACTGGAAACACCATATATTTT; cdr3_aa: CASSNNYGTGNTIYF
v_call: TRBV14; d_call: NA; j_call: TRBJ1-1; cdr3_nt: TGTGCCAGCAGCCAAGATACAGCACAGCCTGAAGCTTTCTTT; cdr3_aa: CASSQDTAQPEAFF
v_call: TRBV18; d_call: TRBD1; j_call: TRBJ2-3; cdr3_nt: TGTGCCAGCTCGTGGGGGACAGGACGCACAGATACGCAGTATTTT; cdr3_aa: CASSWGTGRTDTQYF
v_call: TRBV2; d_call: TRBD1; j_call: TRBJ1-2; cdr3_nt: TGTGCCAGCAGTGACGGTCGACAGGGAATTTATGGCTACACCTTC; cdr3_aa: CASSDGRQGIYGYTF
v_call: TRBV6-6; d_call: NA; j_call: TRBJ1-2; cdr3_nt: TGTGCCAGCAGTTATCAGACAGCGGGCTTTTTGGGCTACACCTTC; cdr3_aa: CASSYQTAGFLGYTF
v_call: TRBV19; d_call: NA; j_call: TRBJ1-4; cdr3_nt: TGTGCCAGTAGCCCCGGGAGCAGTAATGAAAAACTGTTTTTT; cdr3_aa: CASSPGSSNEKLFF
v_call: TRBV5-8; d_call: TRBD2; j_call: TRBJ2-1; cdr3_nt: TGTGCCAGCAGTTTGTCCCTGGGGACTAGCGGGGGGGCGAGGTACAATGAGCAGTTCTTC; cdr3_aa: CASSLSLGTSGGARYNEQFF
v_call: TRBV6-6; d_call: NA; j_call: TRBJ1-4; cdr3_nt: TGTGCCAGCACAGCCGACAGAAAAAATGAAAAACTGTTTTTT; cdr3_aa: CASTADRKNEKLFF